These T cell receptor beta chains were read from a single sample in a study of T cell responses to AZD1222 COVID-19 vaccine. TCRdb's table, derived via immunoSEQ multiplex PCR, lists solely in-frame clones and lacks some. The sample shows about 120,000 clones, approximately 86% of them seen only once. The specimen was peripheral blood, collected 28 days after the second AZD1222 dose. These receptors originate from an adult who received the AZD1222 COVID-19 vaccine. CDR3s include the opening cysteine and the closing phenylalanine or tryptophan. The D gene is left open where the match is weak. The size of a clone is reported for some rows only, either as once, few or many, or as a class for expanded clones.

len: 14
d_gene: TRBD2
j_gene: TRBJ2-5
abundance: NA
v_gene: TRBV2
CDR3nt: TGTGCCAGCAGCCGGACTAGCGGGGAAGAGACCCAGTACTTC
CDR3aa: CASSRTSGEETQYF

len: 17
d_gene: TRBD1
j_gene: TRBJ1-1
abundance: NA
v_gene: TRBV9
CDR3nt: TGTGCCAGCAGCGTAGGCGGGACAGGGATAATGAACACTGAAGCTTTCTTT
CDR3aa: CASSVGGTGIMNTEAFF

len: 11
d_gene: NA
j_gene: TRBJ1-1
abundance: NA
v_gene: TRBV12-3/TRBV12-4
CDR3nt: TGTGCCAGCAGTACAGGGCTTGAAGCTTTCTTT
CDR3aa: CASSTGLEAFF

len: 17
d_gene: TRBD1
j_gene: TRBJ1-6
abundance: NA
v_gene: TRBV6-2/TRBV6-3
CDR3nt: TGTGCCAGCAGTAAAGGACAGGGGTGGACCTATAATTCACCCCTCCACTTT
CDR3aa: CASSKGQGWTYNSPLHF

len: 13
d_gene: NA
j_gene: TRBJ1-3
abundance: NA
v_gene: TRBV9
CDR3nt: TGTGCCAGCAGCGGGTTATCTGGAAACACCATATATTTT
CDR3aa: CASSGLSGNTIYF

len: 14
d_gene: TRBD1
j_gene: TRBJ1-2
abundance: NA
v_gene: TRBV5-6
CDR3nt: TGTGCCAGCAGCAAGGGACAGGTCTTCTATGGCTACACCTTC
CDR3aa: CASSKGQVFYGYTF

len: 16
d_gene: TRBD2
j_gene: TRBJ2-7
abundance: NA
v_gene: TRBV11-3
CDR3nt: TGTGCCAGCAGCCCCTCGGGACTAGCGGGGGACTACGAGCAGTACTTC
CDR3aa: CASSPSGLAGDYEQYF

len: 15
d_gene: NA
j_gene: TRBJ2-7
abundance: NA
v_gene: TRBV7-9
CDR3nt: TGTGCCAGCAGCCAGGGTCCGGGGCGAGCCTACGAGCAGTACTTC
CDR3aa: CASSQGPGRAYEQYF

len: 14
d_gene: NA
j_gene: TRBJ2-7
abundance: NA
v_gene: TRBV4-1
CDR3nt: TGCGCCAGCAGCCAAGCGGACAGCTCCTACGAGCAGTACTTC
CDR3aa: CASSQADSSYEQYF

len: 15
d_gene: NA
j_gene: TRBJ2-3
abundance: few
v_gene: TRBV7-8
CDR3nt: TGTGCCAGCAGCTTAGAGGGGAAGGGCACAGATACGCAGTATTTT
CDR3aa: CASSLEGKGTDTQYF

len: 15
d_gene: NA
j_gene: TRBJ1-3
abundance: NA
v_gene: TRBV6-1
CDR3nt: TGTGCCAGCAGTGACCTGGGGCGCTCTGGAAACACCATATATTTT
CDR3aa: CASSDLGRSGNTIYF

len: 13
d_gene: NA
j_gene: TRBJ1-2
abundance: NA
v_gene: TRBV19
CDR3nt: TGTGCCAGTAGGAAAGAAGGCCCTTTTGGCTACACCTTC
CDR3aa: CASRKEGPFGYTF

len: 14
d_gene: TRBD1
j_gene: TRBJ2-7
abundance: NA
v_gene: TRBV28
CDR3nt: TGTGCCAGCAGTGTGACAGGGGCCAGCTACGAGCAGTACTTC
CDR3aa: CASSVTGASYEQYF

len: 15
d_gene: TRBD2
j_gene: TRBJ2-1
abundance: NA
v_gene: TRBV19
CDR3nt: TGTGCCAGTAGGATACGGGGGGGTAATTACAATGAGCAGTTCTTC
CDR3aa: CASRIRGGNYNEQFF